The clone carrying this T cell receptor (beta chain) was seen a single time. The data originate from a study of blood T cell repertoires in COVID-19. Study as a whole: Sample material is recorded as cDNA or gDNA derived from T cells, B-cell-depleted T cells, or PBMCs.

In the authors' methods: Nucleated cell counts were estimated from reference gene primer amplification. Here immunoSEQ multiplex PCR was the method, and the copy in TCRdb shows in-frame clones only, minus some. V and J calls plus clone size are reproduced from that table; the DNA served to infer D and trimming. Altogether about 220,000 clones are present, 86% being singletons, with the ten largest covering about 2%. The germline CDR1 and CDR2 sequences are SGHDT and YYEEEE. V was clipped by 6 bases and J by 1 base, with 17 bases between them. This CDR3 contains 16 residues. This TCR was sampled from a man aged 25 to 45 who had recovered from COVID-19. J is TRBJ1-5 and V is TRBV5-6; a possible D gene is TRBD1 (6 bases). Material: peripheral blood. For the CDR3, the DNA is TGTGCCAGCAACCCGGGAGGGGGGCTCAGCAATCAGCCCCAGCATTTT. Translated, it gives CASNPGGGLSNQPQHF.